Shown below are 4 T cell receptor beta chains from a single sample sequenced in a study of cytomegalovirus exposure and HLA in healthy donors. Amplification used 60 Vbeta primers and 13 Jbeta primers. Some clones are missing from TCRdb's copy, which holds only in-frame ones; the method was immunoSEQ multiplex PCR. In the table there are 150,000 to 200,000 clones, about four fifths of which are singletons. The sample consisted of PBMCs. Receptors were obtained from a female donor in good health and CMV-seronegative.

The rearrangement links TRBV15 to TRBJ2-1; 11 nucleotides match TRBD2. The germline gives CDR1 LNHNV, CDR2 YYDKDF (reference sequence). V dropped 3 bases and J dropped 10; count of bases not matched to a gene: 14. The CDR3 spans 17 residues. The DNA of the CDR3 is TGTGCCACCAGCAGGGAGAGAGGGGCTCGACTAGCGGGGGAGCAGTTCTTC. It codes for CATSRERGARLAGEQFF. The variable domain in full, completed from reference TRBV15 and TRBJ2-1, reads DAMVIQNPRYQVTQFGKPVTLSCSQTLNHNVMYWYQQKSSQAPKLLFHYYDKDFNNEADTPDNFQSRRPNTSFCFLDIRSPGLGDTAMYLCATSRERGARLAGEQFFGPGTRLTVL.

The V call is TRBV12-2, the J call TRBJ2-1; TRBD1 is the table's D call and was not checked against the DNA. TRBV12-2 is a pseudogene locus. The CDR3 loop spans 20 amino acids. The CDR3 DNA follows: TGTGCAAGTCGCCAGAACAGGGGGCTAGCGGGCCCCCCATCATACAATGAGCAGTTCTTC. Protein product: CASRQNRGLAGPPSYNEQFF.

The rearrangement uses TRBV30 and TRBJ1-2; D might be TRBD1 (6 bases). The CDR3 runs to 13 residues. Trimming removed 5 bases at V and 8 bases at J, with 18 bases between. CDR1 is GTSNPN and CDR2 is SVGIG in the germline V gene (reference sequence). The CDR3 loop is CAWCWRGALGYTF. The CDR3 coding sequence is TGTGCCTGGTGTTGGCGGGGGGCGCTCGGCTACACCTTC.

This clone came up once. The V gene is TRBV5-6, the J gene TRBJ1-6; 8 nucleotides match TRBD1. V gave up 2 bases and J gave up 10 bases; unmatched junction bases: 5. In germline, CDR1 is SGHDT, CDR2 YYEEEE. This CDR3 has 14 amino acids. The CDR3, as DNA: TGTGCCAGCAGCTTACAGGGGGTACAATCACCCCTCCACTTT. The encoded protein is CASSLQGVQSPLHF.